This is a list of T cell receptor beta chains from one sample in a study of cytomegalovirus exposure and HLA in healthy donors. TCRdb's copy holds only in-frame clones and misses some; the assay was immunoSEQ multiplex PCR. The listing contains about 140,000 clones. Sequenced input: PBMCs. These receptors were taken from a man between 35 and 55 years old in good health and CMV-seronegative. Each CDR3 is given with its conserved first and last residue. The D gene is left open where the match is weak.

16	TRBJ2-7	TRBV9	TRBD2	TGTGCCAGCAGCGTAGGGCCAGCGGGGGGCCCTGGCGAGCAGTACTTC	CASSVGPAGGPGEQYF
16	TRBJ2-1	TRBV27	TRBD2	TGTGCCAGCAGTTTTGGGACTAGCGGGGGGACCAATGAGCAGTTCTTC	CASSFGTSGGTNEQFF
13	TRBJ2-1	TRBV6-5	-	TGTGCCAGCAGCTCCCCGGGGGGCTGGGAGCAGTTCTTC	CASSSPGGWEQFF
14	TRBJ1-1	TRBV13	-	TGTGCCAGCAGCATGGACACCTTAAACACTGAAGCTTTCTTT	CASSMDTLNTEAFF
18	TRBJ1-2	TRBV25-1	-	TGTGCCAGCATCCACATGGCCGCTTACATACCCCTTCACTATGGCTACACCTTC	CASIHMAAYIPLHYGYTF
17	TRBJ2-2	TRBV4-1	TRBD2	TGCGCCAGCAGCCAAGCCCTAAGCGGGGACGGCACCGGGGAGCTGTTTTTT	CASSQALSGDGTGELFF
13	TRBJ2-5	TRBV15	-	TGTGCCACCCGTGGCAGGGGAGAAGAGACCCAGTACTTC	CATRGRGEETQYF
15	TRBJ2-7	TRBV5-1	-	TGCGCCAGCAGCCCACCGAAGGACTATAGAGGGGAGCAGTACTTC	CASSPPKDYRGEQYF
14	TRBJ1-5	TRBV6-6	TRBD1	TGTGCCAGCAGTCCAGGGGGATTCAGCCAGCCCCAGCATTTT	CASSPGGFSQPQHF
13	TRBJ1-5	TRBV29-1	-	TGCAGCGTTGGGGTTGCAGGGAGGCAGCCCCAGCATTTT	CSVGVAGRQPQHF
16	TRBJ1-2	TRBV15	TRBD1	TGTGCCACCAGCAGAGGAGGGGGACAGGGAAGTAGTGGCTACACCTTC	CATSRGGGQGSSGYTF
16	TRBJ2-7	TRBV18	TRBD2	TGTGCCAGCTCACCGGGACTAGCGGGGGTTACAAGCGAGCAGTACTTC	CASSPGLAGVTSEQYF
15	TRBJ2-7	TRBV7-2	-	TGTGCCAGCAGCACGGGGATCGGTGGTTTTTCCGAGCAGTACTTC	CASSTGIGGFSEQYF
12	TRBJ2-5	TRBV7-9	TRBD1	TGTGTCCCGGACAGGTTCCAAGAGACCCAGTACTTC	CVPDRFQETQYF
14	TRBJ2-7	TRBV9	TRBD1	TGTGCCAGCAGCCCCCGACAGGGTGTCTACGAGCAGTACTTC	CASSPRQGVYEQYF
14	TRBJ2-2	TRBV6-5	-	TGTGCCAGCTCCGGGACATCGAACACCGGGGAGCTGTTTTTT	CASSGTSNTGELFF
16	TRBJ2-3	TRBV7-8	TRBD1	TGTGCCAGCAGCTGGGACCGGGACAGGGGGGGCCCGATCCAGTATTTT	CASSWDRDRGGPIQYF